These T cell receptor beta chains were read from a single sample in a study of blood T cells in healthy people across ages. Using its own MiXCR run on the 5' RACE reads, TCRdb lists one record per CDR3 protein. The data hold about 720,000 distinct CDR3 sequences, with 22% observed a single time. Sample: blood. These receptors all come from a man between 70 and 80 years old in good health. CDR3s include the opening cysteine and the closing phenylalanine or tryptophan. The D gene is left open where the match is weak. Only some rows state a clone size, as once, few, many or a class for expanded clones.

J gene: TRBJ2-7; D gene: TRBD1; V gene: TRBV20-1; clone size: few; CDR3 protein: CSARPQGQGGYEQYF; CDR3 DNA: TGCAGTGCTAGACCTCAAGGACAGGGTGGGTACGAGCAGTACTTC
J gene: TRBJ2-5; D gene: TRBD2; V gene: TRBV12-3/TRBV12-4; clone size: few; CDR3 protein: CASSLWGGWQYF; CDR3 DNA: TGTGCCAGCAGTTTGTGGGGGGGTTGGCAGTACTTC
J gene: TRBJ1-1; D gene: TRBD1; V gene: TRBV5-6; clone size: .; CDR3 protein: CASSLRDREEAFF; CDR3 DNA: TGTGCCAGCAGCTTGCGGGACAGGGAAGAAGCTTTCTTT
J gene: TRBJ1-4; D gene: .; V gene: TRBV6-2/TRBV6-3; clone size: .; CDR3 protein: CASSYPAGVVGEKLFF; CDR3 DNA: TGTGCCAGCAGTTACCCGGCCGGCGTCGTGGGGGAAAAACTGTTTTTT
J gene: TRBJ2-7; D gene: TRBD1; V gene: TRBV6-1; clone size: .; CDR3 protein: CASSEFRDRDRYEQYF; CDR3 DNA: TGTGCCAGCAGTGAGTTTCGGGACAGAGACCGCTACGAGCAGTACTTC
J gene: TRBJ1-2; D gene: .; V gene: TRBV5-1; clone size: .; CDR3 protein: CASSLGYPFDGYTF; CDR3 DNA: TGCGCCAGCAGCTTGGGTTATCCTTTCGATGGCTACACCTTC
J gene: TRBJ1-2; D gene: .; V gene: TRBV10-3; clone size: few; CDR3 protein: CAIRGDIGYGYTF; CDR3 DNA: TGTGCCATCAGGGGGGACATCGGCTATGGCTACACCTTC
J gene: TRBJ2-5; D gene: .; V gene: TRBV18; clone size: .; CDR3 protein: CASSPPDRMGTQYF; CDR3 DNA: TGTGCCAGCTCACCACCAGACAGGATGGGGACCCAGTACTTC
J gene: TRBJ1-2; D gene: .; V gene: TRBV20-1; clone size: many; CDR3 protein: CSAREVGGAPEGYTF; CDR3 DNA: TGCAGTGCTAGAGAGGTCGGGGGGGCCCCCGAAGGCTACACCTTC
J gene: TRBJ1-2; D gene: .; V gene: TRBV29-1; clone size: .; CDR3 protein: CSVRGILNGGYTF; CDR3 DNA: TGCAGCGTCCGGGGGATCTTAAACGGTGGCTACACCTTC
J gene: TRBJ2-1; D gene: TRBD2; V gene: TRBV12-3/TRBV12-4; clone size: few; CDR3 protein: CASSPGLALGQFF; CDR3 DNA: TGTGCCAGCAGTCCGGGACTAGCGCTAGGGCAGTTCTTC
J gene: TRBJ1-2; D gene: .; V gene: TRBV20-1; clone size: many; CDR3 protein: CSAPGPRKTHGYTF; CDR3 DNA: TGCAGTGCTCCAGGGCCCAGAAAGACACATGGCTACACCTTC
J gene: TRBJ2-5; D gene: .; V gene: TRBV7-7; clone size: few; CDR3 protein: CASSANSGHGEETQYF; CDR3 DNA: TGTGCCAGCAGCGCCAATAGCGGCCATGGGGAAGAGACCCAGTACTTC
J gene: TRBJ2-5; D gene: TRBD2; V gene: TRBV5-1; clone size: few; CDR3 protein: CASSRGLADETQYF; CDR3 DNA: TGCGCCAGCAGCAGGGGACTAGCTGACGAGACCCAGTACTTC
J gene: TRBJ1-5; D gene: .; V gene: TRBV2; clone size: few; CDR3 protein: CASTGQYSNQPQHF; CDR3 DNA: TGTGCCAGCACGGGACAATATAGCAATCAGCCCCAGCATTTT
J gene: TRBJ1-4; D gene: .; V gene: TRBV7-9; clone size: .; CDR3 protein: CASRSSGLHEKLFF; CDR3 DNA: TGTGCCAGCAGATCATCCGGACTCCATGAAAAACTGTTTTTT
J gene: TRBJ2-1; D gene: TRBD2; V gene: TRBV20-1; clone size: few; CDR3 protein: CSASPTSGGIYNEQFF; CDR3 DNA: TGCAGTGCTAGCCCGACTAGCGGGGGAATATACAATGAGCAGTTCTTC
J gene: TRBJ2-3; D gene: .; V gene: TRBV20-1; clone size: few; CDR3 protein: CSAAPGTDTQYF; CDR3 DNA: TGCAGTGCCGCTCCGGGAACAGATACGCAGTATTTT
J gene: TRBJ1-4; D gene: TRBD1; V gene: TRBV5-1; clone size: .; CDR3 protein: CASSPDRFREKLFF; CDR3 DNA: TGCGCCAGCAGCCCGGACAGGTTTCGGGAAAAACTGTTTTTT
J gene: TRBJ1-4; D gene: .; V gene: TRBV28; clone size: many; CDR3 protein: CASSLSGGTNEKLFF; CDR3 DNA: TGTGCCAGCAGTTTATCCGGGGGAACTAATGAAAAACTGTTTTTT
J gene: TRBJ1-4; D gene: TRBD1; V gene: TRBV6-5; clone size: .; CDR3 protein: CASSTTGFGTNEKLFF; CDR3 DNA: TGTGCCAGCAGTACGACAGGGTTTGGTACTAATGAAAAACTGTTTTTT
J gene: TRBJ2-1; D gene: TRBD2; V gene: TRBV7-3; clone size: .; CDR3 protein: CASSLSLAGANEQFF; CDR3 DNA: TGTGCCAGCAGCTTAAGTCTAGCGGGAGCGAATGAGCAGTTCTTC
J gene: TRBJ2-1; D gene: TRBD1; V gene: TRBV7-3; clone size: .; CDR3 protein: CASSSRQGVNEQFF; CDR3 DNA: TGTGCCAGCAGCTCGAGACAGGGTGTAAATGAGCAGTTCTTC
J gene: TRBJ1-5; D gene: .; V gene: TRBV3-1; clone size: .; CDR3 protein: CASSHGRAGQPQHF; CDR3 DNA: TGTGCCAGCAGCCACGGCAGGGCGGGACAGCCCCAGCATTTT